This T cell receptor (beta chain) was profiled in a study of OX40 agonist ivuxolimab in advanced cancers. Study-level background: Past anti-PD-1, anti-PD-L1 or anti-CTLA-4 therapy was accepted, and roughly 37% had received some.

Germline lookup yields CDR1 SGHNT and CDR2 YYREEE (reference sequence). The CDR3 runs to 15 residues. V gave up 4 bases and J gave up 0 bases, with 13 bases separating them. Sampled blood was obtained at baseline, cycle 4 day 1, and cycle 7 day 1. Libraries were prepared by immunoSEQ multiplex PCR; TCRdb keeps only in-frame clonotypes and omits some of them. The repertoire holds about 89,000 clones, about 88% seen once, with 0.25% to 0.3% in the top ten. Specimen: CD4+ or CD8+ T cells sorted from blood, collected in a trial of the OX40 agonist ivuxolimab. The rearrangement links TRBV5-4 to TRBJ1-1, with a tentative D call TRBD1 (5 bases). This clonotype was obtained from an adult with an advanced solid tumor such as melanoma, head and neck, liver or kidney cancer. Written as DNA, the CDR3 is TGTGCCAGCAGCGCCCGGGGGGGGTTGAACACTGAAGCTTTCTTT. Its translation is CASSARGGLNTEAFF.